Sequencing of this T cell receptor beta chain was carried out in a study of vaccination effects on CD4 cells after COVID-19. Study-level background: Convalescent patients (n = two) were sampled 16 days and one week prevaccination. General study findings and limits: The study enrolled few convalescent patients and sampled no early post-infection timepoints.

CDR3 size: 15 residues. V lost 1 base and J lost 2; bases outside the gene matches: 3. Germline assignment: CDR1 MGHRA and CDR2 YSYEKL. Sequencing was performed with immunoSEQ multiplex PCR; in TCRdb, only in-frame clones are kept and a portion is missing. Of tens of thousands of clones in the sample, just over 70% were seen once. On this clone: Antigen specificity is unknown.

Before any sequencing was done, the ViraFEST assay used viral peptide pools to expand antigen-specific CD4+ T cells. Having been cultured for around ten days, the cells underwent CD4+ T cell isolation. According to PCR results, the person was infected with SARS-CoV-2 between March and December 2020. In culture with about 9.7 IU/ml IL-2 and around 10 ug/ml peptides, PBMC were grown at a few million per well. Half-medium replacement with IL-2 medium occurred on days 3 and 7. Sequences were derived from CD4+ T cells from PBMCs cultured with a peptide pool, sampled before COVID-19 vaccination. The chain has TRBV4-1 and TRBJ2-7; 9 bases fit TRBD2. This clonotype was sampled from a human donor who had a prior SARS-CoV-2 infection. In nucleotides, the CDR3 is TGCGCCAGCAGCCAAGGACTAGCGGATACCTACGAGCAGTACTTC. It translates to CASSQGLADTYEQYF.